Shown below are 29 T cell receptor beta chains from a single sample sequenced in a study of T cells in tumors after PD-1 blockade. Here immunoSEQ multiplex PCR was the method, and the copy in TCRdb shows in-frame clones only, minus some. The data show roughly 49,000 clones, 81% seen once. Sequenced here: PBMCs, sampled before anti-PD-1 treatment. The source is a human donor with basal cell carcinoma.

This chain's CDR3 is CASSESGRTYEQYF. The DNA for the CDR3 is TGTGCCAGCAGTGAGTCGGGAAGGACCTACGAGCAGTACTTC. The chain combines TRBV2 with TRBJ2-7, with TRBD2 as a possible D gene (5 bases). Trimming took 3 bases from V and 2 from J, leaving 11 bases between them. CDR3 length equals 14 residues. Germline V gives CDR1 SNHLY, CDR2 FYNNEI.

DNA for the CDR3: TGTGCCAGTAGTCCCGTGGACAGGTTGGTTGGCAATCAGCCCCAGCATTTT. It translates to CASSPVDRLVGNQPQHF. The gene calls are TRBV19 and TRBJ1-5; TRBD1 matches 7 bases. V trimming: 5 bases; J trimming: 2 bases; junction bases outside the gene matches: 12. Germline CDR1 LNHDA, CDR2 SQIVND (reference sequence). The CDR3 length is 17 residues.

The V and J genes are TRBV12-3 or TRBV12-4 and TRBJ2-1; D unresolved. Trimming removed 3 bases from V and 5 bases from J, with 2 bases in between. The CDR3 contains 11 residues. This CDR3 reads CASSFNNEQFF. The CDR3 nucleotides read TGTGCCAGCAGTTTTAACAATGAGCAGTTCTTC.

The rearrangement links TRBV30 to TRBJ2-7; D possibly matches TRBD1 or TRBD2 (5 bases each). CDR1 GTSNPN and CDR2 SVGIG come from the germline V gene (reference sequence). The CDR3 has 12 amino acids. V lost 2 bases and J 8 bases, leaving 13 bases between the germline ends. DNA for the CDR3: TGTGCCTGGAGTAGGGACCGCGTTAAGCAGTACTTC. Translating it yields CAWSRDRVKQYF.

The rearrangement joins TRBV5-4 to TRBJ1-2; 8 bases line up with TRBD1. CDR1 and CDR2 (germline): SGHNT, YYREEE (reference sequence). Germline trimming cut 4 bases from V and 4 bases from J; bases unmatched to any gene: 3. CDR3 length: 13 amino acids. CDR3: CASSIDRGYGYTF. CDR3 DNA: TGTGCCAGCAGCATCGACAGGGGCTATGGCTACACCTTC.

The chain employs TRBV4-1 and TRBJ2-3, with 9 bases that match TRBD1. The CDR3 consists of 16 residues. J lost 2 bases, V lost 1 base, and 4 bases had no gene match. Germline V CDR1 and CDR2: MGHRA, YSYEKL. CDR3 protein: CASSQGGTGHTDTQYF. The CDR3 DNA reads TGCGCCAGCAGCCAAGGGGGGACAGGGCACACAGATACGCAGTATTTT.

CDR3 in amino acids: CASSFAGTGSYNEQFF. As DNA, the CDR3 is TGCGCCAGCAGCTTTGCCGGGACGGGCTCCTACAATGAGCAGTTCTTC. The V and J genes are TRBV5-1 and TRBJ2-1; D is tentatively TRBD1 or TRBD2 (5 bases each). CDR3 size: 16 residues. Looked up from germline, CDR1 is SGHRS and CDR2 is YFSETQ. The V and J ends lost 2 bases and 0 bases respectively, with 12 bases between them.

This rearrangement joins TRBV11-3 to TRBJ2-7; 8 bases match TRBD1. CDR1 SGHNT and CDR2 YENEEA come from the germline V gene. This CDR3 contains 14 residues. V lost 5 bases and J lost 1; bases outside the gene matches: 4. CDR3 nucleotides: TGTGCCAGCAGCCCCGGGACAGGTTCCTACGAGCAGTACTTC. Protein: CASSPGTGSYEQYF. The full variable domain, in which reference TRBV11-3 and TRBJ2-7 provide the parts outside the CDR3, is EAGVVQSPRYKIIEKKQPVAFWCNPISGHNTLYWYLQNLGQGPELLIRYENEEAVDDSQLPKDRFSAERLKGVDSTLKIQPAELGDSAVYLCASSPGTGSYEQYFGPGTRLTVT.

For this clone: The identical CDR3 is also encoded by other nucleotide sequences in the sample. The CDR3: CAWRGRGGNSPLHF. The CDR3, as DNA: TGTGCCTGGAGGGGCAGGGGAGGGAATTCACCCCTCCACTTT. V and J are TRBV30 and TRBJ1-6; TRBD1 might be the D (6 bases). The CDR3 is 14 residues long. V was pared by 3 bases and J by 7 bases, with 13 bases between. Looked up from germline, CDR1 is GTSNPN and CDR2 is SVGIG (reference sequence).

V is TRBV7-6 and J is TRBJ1-4, with 9 bases that match TRBD1. V gave up 5 bases and J gave up 7 bases; unmatched junction bases: 8. This CDR3 is 15 amino acids long. Germline assignment: CDR1 SGHVS and CDR2 FNYEAQ. The CDR3, as DNA: TGTGCCAGCAGCACCGTGGACAGGGGAGGTGAAAAACTGTTTTTT. This codes for CASSTVDRGGEKLFF.

The rearrangement uses TRBV7-2 and TRBJ1-1, with D perhaps matching TRBD1 (6 bases). There are 14 residues in the CDR3. From germline, CDR1 is SGHTA and CDR2 FQGNSA. V was shortened by 8 bases and J by 6 bases, with 19 bases between the two germline ends. The CDR3 here is CASSHPDRYSEAFF. The CDR3 DNA sequence: TGTGCCAGCTCCCATCCCGACAGGTATTCTGAAGCTTTCTTT.

The gene calls are TRBV10-3 and TRBJ1-6; 7 nucleotides agree with TRBD1. Unmatched junction bases numbered 5, after V lost 6 bases and J lost 6 bases. Germline values: CDR1 ENHRY, CDR2 SYGVKD. The CDR3 totals 14 residues. This chain's CDR3 is CAISAGGTNSPLHF. The CDR3 DNA reads TGTGCCATCAGCGCAGGGGGGACTAATTCACCCCTCCACTTT.

This rearrangement joins TRBV29-1 to TRBJ2-5; perhaps TRBD1 as D (6 bases). The V end lost 3 bases, the J end lost 5 bases, and 13 bases lay between the germline ends. The CDR3 loop spans 13 amino acids. Germline V gene lookup returns CDR1 SQVTM and CDR2 ANQGSEA. This CDR3 is CSVDWGPGETQYF. The CDR3 DNA is TGCAGCGTTGACTGGGGGCCAGGGGAGACCCAGTACTTC. Complete variable domain (other parts from reference TRBV29-1 and TRBJ2-5): SAVISQKPSRDICQRGTSLTIQCQVDSQVTMMFWYRQQPGQSLTLIATANQGSEATYESGFVIDKFPISRPNLTFSTLTVSNMSPEDSSIYLCSVDWGPGETQYFGPGTRLLVL.

The chain joins TRBV19 to TRBJ1-1; D gene ambiguous. Germline V gene data show CDR1 as LNHDA and CDR2 as SQIVND (reference sequence). The ends were cut back, 1 base at V and 2 bases at J, with 11 bases in the middle. There are 15 residues in the CDR3. CDR3 in amino acids: CASSIAIGENTEAFF. CDR3 DNA: TGTGCCAGTAGTATAGCAATAGGAGAAAACACTGAAGCTTTCTTT. The full variable domain, in which reference TRBV19 and TRBJ1-1 provide the parts outside the CDR3, is DGGITQSPKYLFRKEGQNVTLSCEQNLNHDAMYWYRQDPGQGLRLIYYSQIVNDFQKGDIAEGYSVSREKKESFPLTVTSAQKNPTAFYLCASSIAIGENTEAFFGQGTRLTVV.

The V call is TRBV14, the J call TRBJ1-2; D ambiguous. This CDR3 is 12 amino acids long. CDR1 and CDR2 (germline): SGHDN, FVKESK. The ends were cut back, 1 base at V and 2 bases at J, with 2 bases in the middle. The DNA of the CDR3 is TGTGCCAGCAGCCAAGTAAACTATGGCTACACCTTC. It encodes CASSQVNYGYTF.

The chain combines TRBV27 with TRBJ1-1; TRBD1 matches 7 bases. Trimming at V came to 5 bases and at J to 1 base, leaving 4 bases not matched to a gene. Per germline, CDR1 MNHEY and CDR2 SMNVEV (reference sequence). The CDR3 is made up of 14 amino acids. CDR3 residues: CASSPGTANTEAFF. CDR3 bases: TGTGCCAGCAGTCCGGGGACAGCGAACACTGAAGCTTTCTTT.

The chain is built from TRBV6-6 and TRBJ2-7; D gene unclear. Germline CDR1 and CDR2: MNHNY and SVGAGI (reference sequence). The CDR3 is 12 amino acids. With 5 bases removed from V and 3 bases from J, the gap between germline ends came to 8 bases. The CDR3: CASSGKNYEQYF. CDR3 DNA: TGTGCCAGCAGTGGTAAAAACTACGAGCAGTACTTC.

As concerns this clone: The germline gene is not matched at one end of the junction; a read error may be the cause. The V call is TRBV5-1, the J call TRBJ2-7; 7 bases map to TRBD2. Per the germline V gene, CDR1 is SGHRS and CDR2 is YFSETQ. This CDR3 has 15 residues. CDR3 coding DNA: TGCGCCAGCAACTTGGGAGGGCTTTCCACCTACGAGCAGTACTTC. Residues: CASNLGGLSTYEQYF.

The chain carries TRBV19 and TRBJ2-5; D may match TRBD1 or TRBD2 (6 bases each). Trimming removed 1 base at V and 5 bases at J, with 17 bases between. The germline V gene encodes CDR1 LNHDA and CDR2 SQIVND (reference sequence). CDR3 length equals 16 residues. The chain's CDR3 is CASSIGGGTIVETQYF. CDR3 in DNA: TGTGCCAGTAGTATAGGAGGAGGGACAATTGTGGAGACCCAGTACTTC. Based on the CDR3 plus reference TRBV19 and TRBJ2-5, the full variable domain is DGGITQSPKYLFRKEGQNVTLSCEQNLNHDAMYWYRQDPGQGLRLIYYSQIVNDFQKGDIAEGYSVSREKKESFPLTVTSAQKNPTAFYLCASSIGGGTIVETQYFGPGTRLLVL.

The gene calls are TRBV30 and TRBJ2-7; TRBD1 aligns across 7 bases. This CDR3 is 13 amino acids long. CDR1 and CDR2 from the germline V gene are GTSNPN and SVGIG (reference sequence). With 8 bases clipped from V and 4 bases from J, the junction kept 11 bases outside the gene matches. The CDR3 bases are TGTGCCAGAACGGGGCAGGGGGATTACGAGCAGTACTTC. Translating gives CARTGQGDYEQYF.

This rearrangement joins TRBV7-9 to TRBJ1-1, with a tentative D call TRBD1 (5 bases). Trimming removed 4 bases at V and 11 bases at J, with 14 bases between. Germline CDR1 SEHNR, CDR2 FQNEAQ (reference sequence). The CDR3 is 12 residues long. The CDR3 DNA reads TGTGCCAGCAGCTCCACTACAGGTCCTGCTTTCTTT. It translates to CASSSTTGPAFF.

Here the CDR3 DNA reads TGCGCCAGCAGCTTGGATCGGGGAGAGACCCAGTACTTC. Its protein is CASSLDRGETQYF. The chain has TRBV5-1 and TRBJ2-5, with D tentatively TRBD2 (5 bases). In germline, CDR1 is SGHRS, CDR2 YFSETQ. V was trimmed by 0 bases and J by 4 bases, leaving 7 bases between them. The CDR3 runs 13 residues.

The V gene is TRBV19, the J gene TRBJ1-6; weak D call: TRBD1 (5 bases). This CDR3 has 15 residues. Germline V gene sequence: CDR1 LNHDA, CDR2 SQIVND (reference sequence). V lost 5 bases and J lost 7, with 15 bases in between. CDR3 nucleotide sequence: TGTGCCAGTAGTTCCATGGGACTAGGAAATTCACCCCTCCACTTT. It codes for CASSSMGLGNSPLHF.

This rearrangement joins TRBV6-5 to TRBJ2-5; the D call may be TRBD1 or TRBD2 (5 bases each). V was trimmed by 0 bases and J by 7 bases, leaving 15 bases between them. The CDR3 length is 15 residues. Germline CDR1 reads MNHEY; CDR2 reads SVGAGI. For the CDR3, the DNA is TGTGCCAGCAGTTACTCGATTCAGGGTGGGGGGACCCAGTACTTC. It translates to CASSYSIQGGGTQYF.

The CDR3 loop is CASSQDTSPEAFF. CDR3 bases: TGCGCCAGCAGCCAAGATACGAGTCCTGAAGCTTTCTTT. The chain has TRBV4-1 and TRBJ1-1; no definite D call. The CDR3 runs 13 residues. CDR1 and CDR2 (germline): MGHRA, YSYEKL. The germline V and J ends were trimmed by 0 bases and 6 bases, with 8 bases remaining between them.

The chain couples TRBV7-2 to TRBJ2-7; 7 nucleotides line up with TRBD1. V was clipped by 4 bases and J by 4 bases; unmatched bases: 10. Germline loops: CDR1 SGHTA, CDR2 FQGNSA. The CDR3 extends over 15 amino acids. CDR3 in DNA: TGTGCCAGCAGCTCAAACCCGGGACAGAGATACGAGCAGTACTTC. Translated: CASSSNPGQRYEQYF.

This sequence joins TRBV29-1 and TRBJ1-1; the match to TRBD1 covers 7 bases. V lost 3 bases and J lost 1; bases outside the gene matches: 5. CDR3 length equals 14 residues. The germline gives CDR1 SQVTM, CDR2 ANQGSEA. CDR3 sequence (DNA): TGCAGCGTTGACCGAGGGACAGCGAACACTGAAGCTTTCTTT. Translating it yields CSVDRGTANTEAFF.

V usage is TRBV5-1 and J usage is TRBJ2-7; maybe TRBD2 (6 bases). Germline V gene lookup returns CDR1 SGHRS and CDR2 YFSETQ. This CDR3 has 15 amino acids. Deletions cut 6 bases from V and 2 bases from J, with 18 bases between. As DNA, the CDR3 is TGCGCCAGCACCGAGGGCACTAGCAGAGCCTACGAGCAGTACTTC. Translation gives CASTEGTSRAYEQYF.

The table lists this clone with a few counts. V gene TRBV30 combines with J gene TRBJ1-2; 7 positions match TRBD1. V gave up 5 bases and J gave up 4 bases; unmatched junction bases: 1. The CDR3 is 11 amino acids. Germline V gives CDR1 GTSNPN, CDR2 SVGIG (reference sequence). DNA for the CDR3: TGTGCCTGGTACAGGGGCTATGGCTACACCTTC. Its protein is CAWYRGYGYTF.